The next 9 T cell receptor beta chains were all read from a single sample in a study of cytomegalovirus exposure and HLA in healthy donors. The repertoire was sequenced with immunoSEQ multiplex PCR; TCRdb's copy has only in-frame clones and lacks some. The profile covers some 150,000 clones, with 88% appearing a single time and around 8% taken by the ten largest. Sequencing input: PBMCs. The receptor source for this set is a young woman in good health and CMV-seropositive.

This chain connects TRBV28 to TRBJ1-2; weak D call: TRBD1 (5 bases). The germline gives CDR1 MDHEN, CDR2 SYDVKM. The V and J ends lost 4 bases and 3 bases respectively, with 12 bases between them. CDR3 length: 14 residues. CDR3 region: CASSSTPGDYGYTF. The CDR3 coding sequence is TGTGCCAGCAGTTCCACCCCGGGGGACTATGGCTACACCTTC.

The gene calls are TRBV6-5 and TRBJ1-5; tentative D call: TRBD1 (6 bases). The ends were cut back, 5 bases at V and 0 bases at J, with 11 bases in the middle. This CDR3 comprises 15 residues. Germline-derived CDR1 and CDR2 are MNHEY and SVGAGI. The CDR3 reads CASSARRGSNQPQHF. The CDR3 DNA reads TGTGCCAGCAGTGCCCGCAGGGGTAGCAATCAGCCCCAGCATTTT.

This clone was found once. The CDR3 nucleotides read TGCGCCAGCAGCTTGTACCAGGGGGATACCTACGAGCAGTACTTC. It translates to CASSLYQGDTYEQYF. The J gene is TRBJ2-7, the V gene TRBV5-1, with TRBD1 identical over 7 bases. V lost 1 base to trimming and J lost 2 bases; unmatched junction nucleotides: 6. From germline, CDR1 is SGHRS and CDR2 YFSETQ. This CDR3 is built from 15 residues.

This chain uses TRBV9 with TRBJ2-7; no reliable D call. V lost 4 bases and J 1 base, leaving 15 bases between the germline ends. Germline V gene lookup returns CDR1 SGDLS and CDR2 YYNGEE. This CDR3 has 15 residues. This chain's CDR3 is CASSPLDGPSYEQYF. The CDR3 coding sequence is TGTGCCAGCAGCCCCCTGGATGGGCCTTCCTACGAGCAGTACTTC.

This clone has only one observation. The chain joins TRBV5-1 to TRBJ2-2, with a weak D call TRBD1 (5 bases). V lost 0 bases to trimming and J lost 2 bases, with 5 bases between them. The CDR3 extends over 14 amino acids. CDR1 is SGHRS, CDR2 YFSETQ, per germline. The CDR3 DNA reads TGCGCCAGCAGCTTGGGGGGCAACACCGGGGAGCTGTTTTTT. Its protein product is CASSLGGNTGELFF.

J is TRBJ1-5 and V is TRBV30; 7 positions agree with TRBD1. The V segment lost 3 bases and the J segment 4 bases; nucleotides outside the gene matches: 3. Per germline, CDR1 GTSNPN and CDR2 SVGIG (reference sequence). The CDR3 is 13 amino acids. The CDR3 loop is CAWSRDSNQPQHF. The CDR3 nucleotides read TGTGCCTGGAGCCGGGACAGTAATCAGCCCCAGCATTTT.

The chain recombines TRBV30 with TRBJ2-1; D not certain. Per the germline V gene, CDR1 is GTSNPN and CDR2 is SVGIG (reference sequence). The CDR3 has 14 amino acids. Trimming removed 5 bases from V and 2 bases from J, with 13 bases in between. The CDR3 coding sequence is TGTGCCTGGGTCAAGCTATCACCCTACAATGAGCAGTTCTTC. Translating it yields CAWVKLSPYNEQFF.

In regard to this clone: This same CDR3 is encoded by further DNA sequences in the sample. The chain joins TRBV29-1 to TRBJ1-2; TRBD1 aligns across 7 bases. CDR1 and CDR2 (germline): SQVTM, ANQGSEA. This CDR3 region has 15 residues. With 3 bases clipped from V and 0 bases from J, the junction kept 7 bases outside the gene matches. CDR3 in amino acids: CSVEYRDSSNYGYTF. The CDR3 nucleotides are TGCAGCGTTGAGTATCGGGACAGCTCTAACTATGGCTACACCTTC.

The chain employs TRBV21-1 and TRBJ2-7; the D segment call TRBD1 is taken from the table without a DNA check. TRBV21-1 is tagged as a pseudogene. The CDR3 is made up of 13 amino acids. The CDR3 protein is CASSSTVVYEQYF. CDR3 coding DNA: TGTGCCAGCAGCTCGACAGTAGTCTACGAGCAGTACTTC.